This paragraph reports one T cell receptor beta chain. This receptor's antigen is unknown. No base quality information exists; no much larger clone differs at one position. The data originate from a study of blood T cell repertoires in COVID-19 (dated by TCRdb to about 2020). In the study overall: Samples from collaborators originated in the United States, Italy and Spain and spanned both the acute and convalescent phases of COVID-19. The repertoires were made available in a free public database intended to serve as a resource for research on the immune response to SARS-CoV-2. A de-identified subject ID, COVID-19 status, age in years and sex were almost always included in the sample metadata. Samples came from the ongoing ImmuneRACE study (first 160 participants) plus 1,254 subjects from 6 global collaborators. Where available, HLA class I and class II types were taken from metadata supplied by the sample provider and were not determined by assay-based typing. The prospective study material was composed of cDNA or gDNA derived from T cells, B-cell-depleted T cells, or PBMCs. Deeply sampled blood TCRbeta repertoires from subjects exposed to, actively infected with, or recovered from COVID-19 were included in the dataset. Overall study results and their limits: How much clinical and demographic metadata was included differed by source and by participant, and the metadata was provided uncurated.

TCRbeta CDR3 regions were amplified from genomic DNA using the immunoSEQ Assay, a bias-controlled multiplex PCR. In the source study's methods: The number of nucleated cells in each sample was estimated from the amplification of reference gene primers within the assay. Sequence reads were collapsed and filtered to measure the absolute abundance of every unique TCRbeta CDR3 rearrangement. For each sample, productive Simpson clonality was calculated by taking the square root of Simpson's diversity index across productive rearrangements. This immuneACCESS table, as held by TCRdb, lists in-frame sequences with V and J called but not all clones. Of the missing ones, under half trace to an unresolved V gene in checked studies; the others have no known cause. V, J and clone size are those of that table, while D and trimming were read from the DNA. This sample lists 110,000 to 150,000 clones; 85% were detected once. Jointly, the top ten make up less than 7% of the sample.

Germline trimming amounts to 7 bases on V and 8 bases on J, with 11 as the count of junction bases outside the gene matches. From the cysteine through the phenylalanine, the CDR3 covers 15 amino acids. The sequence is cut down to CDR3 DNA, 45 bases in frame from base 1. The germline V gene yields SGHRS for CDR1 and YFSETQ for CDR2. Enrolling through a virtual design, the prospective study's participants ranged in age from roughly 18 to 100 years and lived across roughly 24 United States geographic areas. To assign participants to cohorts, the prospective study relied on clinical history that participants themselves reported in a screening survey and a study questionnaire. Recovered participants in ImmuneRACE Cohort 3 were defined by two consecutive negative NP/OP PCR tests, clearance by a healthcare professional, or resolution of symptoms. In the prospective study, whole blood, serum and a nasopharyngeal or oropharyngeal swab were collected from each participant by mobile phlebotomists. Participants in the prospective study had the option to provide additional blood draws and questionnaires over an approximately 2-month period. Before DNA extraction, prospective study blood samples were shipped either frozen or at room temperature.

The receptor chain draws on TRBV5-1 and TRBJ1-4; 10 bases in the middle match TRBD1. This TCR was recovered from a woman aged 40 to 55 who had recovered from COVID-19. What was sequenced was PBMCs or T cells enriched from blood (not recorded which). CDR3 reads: CASSEGQGLGEKLFF. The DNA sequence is TGCGCCAGCTCCGAGGGACAGGGGCTAGGGGAAAAACTGTTTTTT.